The clone carrying this TCR beta chain was seen at least ten times. Its antigen is unidentified. The CDR3 end is not reached by the read, which stops 3 residues before it; the germline J gene fills it in. These data are taken from a study of T cell clonality in common variable immunodeficiency. Germline CDR1 is MRHNA and CDR2 is SNTAGT. This CDR3 contains 16 residues. Germline trimming cut 0 bases from V and 4 bases from J; bases unmatched to any gene: 3. Points from the study as a whole: In common variable immunodeficiency, TCR beta chains reportedly carried fewer deletions and N-nucleotide insertions.

Heparinized whole blood, 5 to 8 ml, came from each donor. TCRdb keeps only in-frame clones here, not all; method: immunoSEQ multiplex PCR. Observed in the sample are 35,000 to 50,000 clones, none of them singletons. The TCR comes from a person aged 18 to 75 in good health. This chain joins TRBV6-4 and TRBJ2-1, with TRBD2 identical over 10 bases. Sequenced material: peripheral blood mononuclear cells. The DNA read from the CDR3 is TGTGCCAGCAGTGACTCCACTAGCGGGGATTACAATGAG. Protein: CASSDSTSGDYNE. The CDR3 in its entirety is CASSDSTSGDYNEQFF.